This T cell receptor (beta chain) was observed in a study of shared clonotypes between healthy human individuals. Splitting of CD4+ cells produced CD45RA+ naive and CD45RA-negative memory subsets. In its sample, this clone was seen many times. CDR1 is LGHNA and CDR2 is YSLEER in the germline V gene. The CDR3 has 18 amino acids. The ends were cut back, 0 bases at V and 4 bases at J, with 18 bases in the middle. Produced via immunoSEQ multiplex PCR; TCRdb's table is partial and in-frame only. Of approximately 340,000 clones listed, more than 60% were seen once; the top ten hold 10%. The specimen was memory CD4+ T cells sorted from blood. Specified subset: CD45RA-negative fraction. This receptor was taken from a man aged 25 to 40 in good health. The rearrangement joins TRBV4-3 to TRBJ1-4; perhaps TRBD1 as D (5 bases). The chain's CDR3 is CASSQDLGATANNEKLFF. The CDR3 DNA is TGCGCCAGCAGCCAAGATTTGGGTGCGACAGCAAATAATGAAAAACTGTTTTTT.